This T cell receptor (beta chain) was identified in a study of blood T cell repertoires in COVID-19. Germline CDR1 KGHSH, CDR2 LQKENI. Germline trimming cut 3 bases from V and 8 bases from J; bases unmatched to any gene: 3. The CDR3 is 15 amino acids. In the original processing: Estimation of nucleated cell counts was performed using reference gene primer amplification. Method: immunoSEQ multiplex PCR; TCRdb's copy keeps in-frame clones and lacks some. The DNA was the basis for D and trimming; V, J and clone size are from that table. The table includes some 330,000 clones, around 87% detected once. The sequence derives from a woman between 45 and 60 years old with active or convalescent COVID-19. The rearrangement links TRBV18 to TRBJ1-6; 11 bases are a match to TRBD1. The sequenced material came from peripheral blood. In DNA form, the CDR3 reads TGTGCCAGCTCACCGGGACAGGGGGATTATTCACCCCTCCACTTT. This gives the protein CASSPGQGDYSPLHF. The entire variable domain, with the rest obtained from reference TRBV18 and TRBJ1-6, is as follows: NAGVMQNPRHLVRRRGQEARLRCSPMKGHSHVYWYRQLPEEGLKFMVYLQKENIIDESGMPKERFSAEFPKEGPSILRIQQVVRGDSAAYFCASSPGQGDYSPLHFGNGTRLTVT.